One and the same sample provided the 26 T cell receptor beta chains below, sequenced in a study of cytomegalovirus exposure and HLA in healthy donors (dated 2017 in TCRdb). Library prep was done by the immunoSEQ multiplex PCR assay. A mixture of 60 forward primers for TCR Vbeta segments and 13 reverse primers for TCR Jbeta segments was used in the multiplex PCR. The clones in this table, taken by TCRdb from immuneACCESS, are in-frame only. Not every clone is retained; where verified, under half of the shortfall comes from an unresolved V gene, and the cause of the rest is unknown. This sample is represented by about 160,000 clones; over 70% of them were singletons. In total, the top ten clones hold around 1.5% of the sample. Sequenced material: PBMCs. These receptors were collected from a woman aged 25 to 39 in good health and CMV-seronegative.

The rearrangement uses TRBV30 and TRBJ1-1; no firm D call. V was cut by 2 bases and J by 0 bases, with 13 bases left in between. This CDR3 comprises 15 residues. CDR1 and CDR2 (germline): GTSNPN, SVGIG (reference sequence). The CDR3 is CAWSLGGLMNTEAFF. The DNA for the CDR3 is TGTGCCTGGAGTCTGGGCGGACTCATGAACACTGAAGCTTTCTTT.

This chain links TRBV4-2 with TRBJ2-5; D unclear. The V end was cut by 0 bases, the J end by 5 bases, with 10 bases between. CDR1 is LGHNA, CDR2 YNFKEQ, per germline. The CDR3 has 14 residues. CDR3 DNA sequence: TGTGCCAGCAGCCAAGATTCTAAGGAGGAGACCCAGTACTTC. It is translated as CASSQDSKEETQYF.

This chain links TRBV10-3 with TRBJ1-1, with unresolved D. The CDR3 extends over 12 amino acids. V was trimmed by 11 bases and J by 1 base, leaving 11 bases between them. Germline CDR1 and CDR2: ENHRY and SYGVKD. The CDR3 nucleotides read TGTGCCTCGCAGGCCACGAACACTGAAGCTTTCTTT. Amino acid sequence: CASQATNTEAFF.

This clone was picked up a small number of times. The rearrangement joins TRBV28 to TRBJ1-6; perhaps TRBD1 as D (6 bases). This CDR3 is 15 amino acids long. Germline assignment: CDR1 MDHEN and CDR2 SYDVKM. The germline V and J ends were trimmed by 5 bases and 10 bases, with 18 bases remaining between them. The CDR3 nucleotides read TGTGCCAGCAGTCTAACAGGGTTTAGTTTCTCACCCCTCCACTTT. Amino acids: CASSLTGFSFSPLHF.

This chain connects TRBV6-5 to TRBJ2-7, with TRBD1 matching over 12 bases. V was pared by 4 bases and J by 4 bases, with 2 bases of the junction left unmatched. CDR1 and CDR2 from the germline V gene are MNHEY and SVGAGI. The CDR3 consists of 14 residues. CDR3 DNA: TGTGCCAGCAGTTGGGGACAGGGGGCGTACGAGCAGTACTTC. Translation gives CASSWGQGAYEQYF.

The chain is built from TRBV2 and TRBJ1-5; D uncertain. The germline gives CDR1 SNHLY, CDR2 FYNNEI. The V and J ends lost 6 bases and 9 bases respectively, with 12 bases between them. The CDR3 has 12 residues. The CDR3 DNA sequence: TGTGCCAGCAGCGCTGACTTGCGGCCCCAGCATTTT. The encoded protein is CASSADLRPQHF.

This chain links TRBV2 with TRBJ2-1, with 9 bases fitting TRBD2. V dropped 5 bases and J dropped 5; count of bases not matched to a gene: 7. CDR1 is SNHLY, CDR2 FYNNEI, per germline. The length of the CDR3 is 15 residues. For the CDR3, the DNA is TGTGCCAGCAGTCTTGGGACTAGCATGCACAATGAGCAGTTCTTC. This sequence encodes CASSLGTSMHNEQFF.

The V call is TRBV28, the J call TRBJ2-7; D might be TRBD2 (5 bases). This CDR3 is built from 14 residues. V lost 4 bases and J lost 6, with 16 bases in between. The V gene's germline CDR1 is MDHEN and CDR2 SYDVKM. The CDR3: CASSSGRRTSEQYF. For the CDR3, the DNA is TGTGCCAGCAGTTCGGGCAGGAGAACTAGCGAGCAGTACTTC. The whole variable domain, remainder taken from reference TRBV28 and TRBJ2-7, is DVKVTQSSRYLVKRTGEKVFLECVQDMDHENMFWYRQDPGLGLRLIYFSYDVKMKEKGDIPEGYSVSREKKERFSLILESASTNQTSMYLCASSSGRRTSEQYFGPGTRLTVT.

This chain joins TRBV7-9 and TRBJ2-3; TRBD1 is a possible D gene (5 bases). The CDR3 has 14 amino acids. V was trimmed by 3 bases and J by 4 bases, leaving 11 bases between them. From germline, CDR1 is SEHNR and CDR2 FQNEAQ (reference sequence). The chain's CDR3 is CASSFPGKSDTQYF. The CDR3 DNA reads as TGTGCCAGCAGCTTCCCAGGGAAATCAGATACGCAGTATTTT.

This clone turned up a few times. The V call is TRBV19, the J call TRBJ1-2; D may be TRBD1 (6 bases). CDR1 and CDR2 from the germline V gene are LNHDA and SQIVND (reference sequence). Trimming left V 5 bases short and J 5 bases short, with 12 bases between. The CDR3 extends over 13 amino acids. The CDR3 nucleotides are TGTGCCAGTAGTGCGGACAGATTATATGGCTACACCTTC. Protein sequence: CASSADRLYGYTF.

Only one count was recorded for this clone. J is TRBJ2-7 and V is TRBV7-6; 7 nucleotides line up with TRBD2. V dropped 4 bases and J dropped 3; count of bases not matched to a gene: 9. Germline values: CDR1 SGHVS, CDR2 FNYEAQ. This CDR3 spans 15 amino acids. CDR3 protein: CASSSTARGIYEQYF. The DNA for the CDR3 is TGTGCCAGCAGCTCAACCGCGCGGGGGATCTACGAGCAGTACTTC.

This chain joins TRBV5-4 and TRBJ2-3, with TRBD2 matching over 12 bases. Unmatched junction bases numbered 7, after V lost 3 bases and J lost 5 bases. This CDR3 has 16 residues. Germline assignment: CDR1 SGHNT and CDR2 YYREEE (reference sequence). The chain's CDR3 is CASSYRTSGAGDTQYF. Here the CDR3 DNA reads TGTGCCAGCAGCTATCGGACTAGCGGGGCGGGAGATACGCAGTATTTT.

The chain employs TRBV11-3 and TRBJ2-7; the D is unclear. This CDR3 is 11 amino acids long. Germline CDR1 and CDR2: SGHNT and YENEEA. Between the trimmed V and J ends, which lost 4 bases and 6 bases, there was a span of 7 bases. The CDR3 protein is CASSSQLEQYF. DNA for the CDR3: TGTGCCAGCAGCTCCCAACTCGAGCAGTACTTC.

V and J are TRBV2 and TRBJ1-2; 9 positions match TRBD1. This CDR3 contains 15 residues. Trimming cost V 5 bases and J 1 base; bases outside gene matches: 5. Germline CDR1 SNHLY, CDR2 FYNNEI. The CDR3 nucleotides read TGTGCCAGCAGTATCACGGGACAGGGTAACTATGGCTACACCTTC. Amino acids: CASSITGQGNYGYTF.

This clone was seen only a few times. The V call is TRBV6-4, the J call TRBJ1-5; TRBD1 might be the D (5 bases). The V end was cut by 3 bases, the J end by 4 bases, with 7 bases between. This CDR3 has 13 residues. Germline CDR1 MRHNA, CDR2 SNTAGT. CDR3 DNA sequence: TGTGCCAGCAGTGAGACAGAAAATCAGCCCCAGCATTTT. Its protein product is CASSETENQPQHF.

Notes on this clone: The junction departs from germline at one end; a sequencing error may be responsible. V usage is TRBV7-9 and J usage is TRBJ2-2; possibly TRBD1 for D (6 bases). The length of the CDR3 is 14 residues. Germline-derived CDR1 and CDR2 are SEHNR and FQNEAQ (reference sequence). The DNA of the CDR3 is TGTTCCAGCAGCTCCTCAGGGGCCACCGGGGAGCTGTTTTTT. This encodes CSSSSSGATGELFF.

This clone appeared a few times. The V call is TRBV7-8, the J call TRBJ2-3; D not certain. This CDR3 has 13 residues. CDR1 and CDR2 (germline): SGHVS, FQNEAQ. V was trimmed by 2 bases and J by 4 bases, leaving 7 bases between them. CDR3 residues: CASSLQLPDTQYF. The CDR3 DNA is TGTGCCAGCAGCTTACAACTGCCAGATACGCAGTATTTT.

The chain recombines TRBV18 with TRBJ1-6; TRBD1 is a possible D gene (5 bases). The CDR3 loop spans 20 amino acids. The V end was cut by 0 bases, the J end by 0 bases, with 18 bases between. Germline values: CDR1 KGHSH, CDR2 LQKENI. The CDR3 loop is CASSPPQQGSRSSYNSPLHF. CDR3 in DNA: TGTGCCAGCTCACCACCACAGCAGGGATCAAGGAGCTCCTATAATTCACCCCTCCACTTT.

The gene calls are TRBV5-4 and TRBJ1-3, with a weak D call TRBD1 (5 bases). This CDR3 region has 16 residues. V was shortened by 4 bases and J by 2 bases, with 16 bases between the two germline ends. The V gene's germline CDR1 is SGHNT and CDR2 YYREEE (reference sequence). Here the CDR3 reads CASSPAGETPGNTIYF. CDR3 nucleotides: TGTGCCAGCAGCCCTGCGGGGGAAACTCCTGGAAACACCATATATTTT.

This clone is a singleton in its sample. The chain recombines TRBV30 with TRBJ1-1, with D perhaps matching TRBD1 (6 bases). V was trimmed by 4 bases and J by 5 bases, leaving 17 bases between them. CDR1 is GTSNPN, CDR2 SVGIG, per germline (reference sequence). The CDR3 runs 14 residues. As DNA, the CDR3 is TGTGCCTGGACCTTAAACAGGGCTGGAACTGAAGCTTTCTTT. Its protein is CAWTLNRAGTEAFF. The complete variable domain, with remaining parts taken from reference TRBV30 and TRBJ1-1, reads SQTIHQWPATLVQPVGSPLSLECTVEGTSNPNLYWYRQAAGRGLQLLFYSVGIGQISSEVPQNLSASRPQDRQFILSSKKLLLSDSGFYLCAWTLNRAGTEAFFGQGTRLTVV.

The V call is TRBV9, the J call TRBJ2-7, with D perhaps TRBD2 (6 bases). This CDR3 region has 13 residues. V was clipped by 7 bases and J by 4 bases, with 15 bases between them. Germline loops: CDR1 SGDLS, CDR2 YYNGEE. This CDR3 is CASGRRDPYEQYF. Here the CDR3 DNA reads TGTGCCAGCGGCCGGAGGGATCCTTACGAGCAGTACTTC.

The chain links TRBV30 to TRBJ1-5; D ambiguous. The CDR3 runs 15 residues. Trimming pared 1 base from V and 7 bases from J, leaving 17 bases between. Germline CDR1 GTSNPN, CDR2 SVGIG (reference sequence). The CDR3 DNA sequence: TGTGCCTGGAGTGGAGCCACAAGAACTAGCCAGCCCCAGCATTTT. Protein sequence: CAWSGATRTSQPQHF.

The chain is built from TRBV6-6 and TRBJ1-3; D is unclear. The CDR3 spans 16 residues. Germline V gene data show CDR1 as MNHNY and CDR2 as SVGAGI (reference sequence). With 7 bases removed from V and 1 base from J, the gap between germline ends came to 17 bases. The CDR3 spells CASTAAGSRSGNTIYF. DNA for the CDR3: TGTGCCAGCACAGCGGCGGGCAGCCGTTCTGGAAACACCATATATTTT.

The J gene is TRBJ1-6, the V gene TRBV2, with a weak D call TRBD1 (6 bases). V dropped 7 bases and J dropped 7 bases, with 11 bases sitting between them. The CDR3 runs 13 residues. Germline loops: CDR1 SNHLY, CDR2 FYNNEI. The CDR3 spells CASKDRGNSPLHF. The CDR3 bases are TGTGCCAGCAAGGACAGAGGGAATTCACCCCTCCACTTT.

The J gene is TRBJ2-2, the V gene TRBV5-1, with D unresolved. Trimming pared 0 bases from V and 5 bases from J, leaving 5 bases between. CDR3 length: 13 residues. Per the germline V gene, CDR1 is SGHRS and CDR2 is YFSETQ. The CDR3 protein is CASSLETTGELFF. For the CDR3, the DNA is TGCGCCAGCAGCTTGGAGACAACCGGGGAGCTGTTTTTT.

The chain carries TRBV27 and TRBJ2-3, with 7 bases aligning to TRBD2. Germline values: CDR1 MNHEY, CDR2 SMNVEV (reference sequence). This CDR3 has 16 residues. With 6 bases clipped from V and 0 bases from J, the junction kept 9 bases outside the gene matches. CDR3: CASRRDYATSTDTQYF. Here the CDR3 DNA reads TGTGCCAGCAGGCGGGACTATGCAACGAGCACAGATACGCAGTATTTT.